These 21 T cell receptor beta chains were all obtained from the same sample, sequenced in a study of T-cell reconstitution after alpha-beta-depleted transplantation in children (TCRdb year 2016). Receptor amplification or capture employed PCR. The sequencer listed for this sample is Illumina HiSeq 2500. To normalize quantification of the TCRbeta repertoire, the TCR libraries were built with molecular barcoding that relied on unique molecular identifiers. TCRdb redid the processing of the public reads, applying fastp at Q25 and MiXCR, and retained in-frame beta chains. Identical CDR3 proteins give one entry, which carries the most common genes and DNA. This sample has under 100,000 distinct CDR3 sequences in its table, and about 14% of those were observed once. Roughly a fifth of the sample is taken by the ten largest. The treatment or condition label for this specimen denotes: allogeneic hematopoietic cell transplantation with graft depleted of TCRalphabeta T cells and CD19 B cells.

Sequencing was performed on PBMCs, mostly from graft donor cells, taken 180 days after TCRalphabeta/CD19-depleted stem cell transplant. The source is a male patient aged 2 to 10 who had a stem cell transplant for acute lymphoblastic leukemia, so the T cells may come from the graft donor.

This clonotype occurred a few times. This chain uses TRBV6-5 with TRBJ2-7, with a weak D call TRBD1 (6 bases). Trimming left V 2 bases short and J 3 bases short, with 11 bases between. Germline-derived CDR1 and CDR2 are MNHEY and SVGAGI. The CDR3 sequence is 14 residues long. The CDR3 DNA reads TGTGCCAGCAGTTACCAGGGGATCGGCTACGAGCAGTACTTC. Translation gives CASSYQGIGYEQYF.

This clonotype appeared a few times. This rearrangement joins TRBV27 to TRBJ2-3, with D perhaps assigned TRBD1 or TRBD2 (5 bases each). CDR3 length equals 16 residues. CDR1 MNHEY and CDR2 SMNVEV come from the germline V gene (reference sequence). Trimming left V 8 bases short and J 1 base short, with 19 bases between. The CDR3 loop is CASRTYEGLGTDTQYF. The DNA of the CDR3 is TGTGCCAGCCGTACCTACGAGGGGCTTGGCACAGATACGCAGTATTTT.

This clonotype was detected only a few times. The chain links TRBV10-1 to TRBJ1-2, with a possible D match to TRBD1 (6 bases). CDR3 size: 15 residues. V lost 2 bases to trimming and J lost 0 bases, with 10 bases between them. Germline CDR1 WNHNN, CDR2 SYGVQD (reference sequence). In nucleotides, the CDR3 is TGCGCCAGCAGTGAGGGGGGCAGTACTAACTATGGCTACACCTTC. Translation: CASSEGGSTNYGYTF.

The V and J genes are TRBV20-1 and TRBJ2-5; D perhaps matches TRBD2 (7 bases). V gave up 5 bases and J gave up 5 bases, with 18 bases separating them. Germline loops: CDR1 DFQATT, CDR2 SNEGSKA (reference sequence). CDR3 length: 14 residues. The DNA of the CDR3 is TGCAGTGCTGGGAGAAACGGGGGGCGGGAGACCCAGTACTTC. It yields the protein CSAGRNGGRETQYF.

CDR3: CASMGSSYEQYF. In DNA form, the CDR3 reads TGTGCCAGTATGGGATCTTCCTACGAGCAGTACTTC. The chain uses TRBV19 and TRBJ2-7; D gene ambiguous. V was pared by 7 bases and J by 1 base, with 8 bases between. The V gene's germline CDR1 is LNHDA and CDR2 SQIVND (reference sequence). The CDR3 runs to 12 residues.

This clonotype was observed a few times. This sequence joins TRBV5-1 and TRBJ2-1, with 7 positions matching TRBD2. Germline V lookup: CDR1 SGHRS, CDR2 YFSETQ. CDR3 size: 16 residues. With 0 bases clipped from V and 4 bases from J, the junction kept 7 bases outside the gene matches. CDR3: CASSLVGGGTYNEQFF. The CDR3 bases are TGCGCCAGCAGCTTGGTGGGCGGGGGAACTTACAATGAGCAGTTCTTC.

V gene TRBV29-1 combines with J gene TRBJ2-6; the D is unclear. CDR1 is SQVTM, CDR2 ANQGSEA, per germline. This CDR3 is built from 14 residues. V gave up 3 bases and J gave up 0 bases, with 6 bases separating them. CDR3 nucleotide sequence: TGCAGCGTTGATAGTTCCTCTGGGGCCAACGTCCTGACTTTC. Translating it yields CSVDSSSGANVLTF.

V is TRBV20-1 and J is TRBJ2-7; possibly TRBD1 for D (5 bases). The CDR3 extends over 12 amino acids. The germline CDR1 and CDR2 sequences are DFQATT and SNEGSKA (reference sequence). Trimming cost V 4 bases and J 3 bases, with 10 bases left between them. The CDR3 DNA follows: TGCAGTGCTATTCCACAGGTCTACGAGCAGTACTTC. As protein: CSAIPQVYEQYF.

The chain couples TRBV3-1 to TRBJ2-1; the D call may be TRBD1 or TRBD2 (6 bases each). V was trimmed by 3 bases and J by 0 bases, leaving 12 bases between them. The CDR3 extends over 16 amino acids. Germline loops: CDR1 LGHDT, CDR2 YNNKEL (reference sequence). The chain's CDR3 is CASSHRGGRSYNEQFF. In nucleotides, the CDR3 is TGTGCCAGCAGCCATCGAGGGGGGCGCTCCTACAATGAGCAGTTCTTC.

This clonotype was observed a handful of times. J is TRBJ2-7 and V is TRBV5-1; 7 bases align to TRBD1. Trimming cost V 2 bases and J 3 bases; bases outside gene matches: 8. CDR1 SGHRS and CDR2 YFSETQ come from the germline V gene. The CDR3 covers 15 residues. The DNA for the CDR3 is TGCGCCAGCAGCTTCCCCCAGGGGGACATCTACGAGCAGTACTTC. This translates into CASSFPQGDIYEQYF.

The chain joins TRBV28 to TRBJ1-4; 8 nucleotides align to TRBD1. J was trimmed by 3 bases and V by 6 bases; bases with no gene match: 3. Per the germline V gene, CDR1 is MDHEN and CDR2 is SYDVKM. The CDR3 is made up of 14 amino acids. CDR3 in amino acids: CASSWTGPNEKLFF. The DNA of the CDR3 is TGTGCCAGCAGCTGGACAGGGCCTAATGAAAAACTGTTTTTT.

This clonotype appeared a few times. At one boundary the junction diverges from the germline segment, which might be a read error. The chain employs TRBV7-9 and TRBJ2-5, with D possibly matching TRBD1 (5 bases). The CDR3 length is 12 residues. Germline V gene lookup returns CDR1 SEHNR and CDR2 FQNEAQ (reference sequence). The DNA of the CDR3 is TGTGCCAGCAGCCCACCCGGTGGCAGGGTGAGATTC. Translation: CASSPPGGRVRF.

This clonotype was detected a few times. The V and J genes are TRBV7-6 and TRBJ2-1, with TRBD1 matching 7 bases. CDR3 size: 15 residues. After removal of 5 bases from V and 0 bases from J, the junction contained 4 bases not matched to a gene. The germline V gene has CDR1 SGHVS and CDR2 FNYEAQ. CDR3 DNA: TGTGCCAGCAGCCAGGGACAGTTCTCCTACAATGAGCAGTTCTTC. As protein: CASSQGQFSYNEQFF.

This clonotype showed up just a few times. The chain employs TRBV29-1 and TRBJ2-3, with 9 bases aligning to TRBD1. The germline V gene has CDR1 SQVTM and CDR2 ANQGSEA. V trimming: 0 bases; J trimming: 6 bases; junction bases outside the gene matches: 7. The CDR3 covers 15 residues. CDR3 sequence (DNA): TGCAGCGTTGAAGAAGGGGACAGGGTTCTGGATACGCAGTATTTT. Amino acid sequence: CSVEEGDRVLDTQYF.

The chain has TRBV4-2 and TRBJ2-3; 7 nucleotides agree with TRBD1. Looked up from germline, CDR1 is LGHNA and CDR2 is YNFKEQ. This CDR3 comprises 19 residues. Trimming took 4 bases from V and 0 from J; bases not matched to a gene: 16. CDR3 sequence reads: CASSPSRTGLDVSTDTQYF. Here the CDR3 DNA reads TGTGCCAGCAGCCCTTCAAGGACAGGCTTGGACGTCAGCACAGATACGCAGTATTTT.

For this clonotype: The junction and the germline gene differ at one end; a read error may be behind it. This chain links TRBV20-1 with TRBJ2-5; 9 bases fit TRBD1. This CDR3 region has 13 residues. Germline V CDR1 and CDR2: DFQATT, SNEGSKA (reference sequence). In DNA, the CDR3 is TGCAGTGCTACGGACAGGGGCGGAGAGACCCAGCACTTC. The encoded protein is CSATDRGGETQHF.

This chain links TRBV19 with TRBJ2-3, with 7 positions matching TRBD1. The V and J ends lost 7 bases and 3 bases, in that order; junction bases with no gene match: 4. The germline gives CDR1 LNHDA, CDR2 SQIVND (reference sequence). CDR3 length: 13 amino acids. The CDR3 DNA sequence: TGTGCCAGTACAAACAGGGGAACAGATACGCAGTATTTT. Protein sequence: CASTNRGTDTQYF. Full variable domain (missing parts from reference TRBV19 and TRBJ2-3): DGGITQSPKYLFRKEGQNVTLSCEQNLNHDAMYWYRQDPGQGLRLIYYSQIVNDFQKGDIAEGYSVSREKKESFPLTVTSAQKNPTAFYLCASTNRGTDTQYFGPGTRLTVL.

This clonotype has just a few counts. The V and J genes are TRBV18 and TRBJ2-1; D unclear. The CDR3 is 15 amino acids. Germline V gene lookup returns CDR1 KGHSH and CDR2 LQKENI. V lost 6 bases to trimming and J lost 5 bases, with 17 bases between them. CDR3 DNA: TGTGCCAGCTCTCACAACTGGCCCCTTGACAATGAGCAGTTCTTC. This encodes CASSHNWPLDNEQFF.

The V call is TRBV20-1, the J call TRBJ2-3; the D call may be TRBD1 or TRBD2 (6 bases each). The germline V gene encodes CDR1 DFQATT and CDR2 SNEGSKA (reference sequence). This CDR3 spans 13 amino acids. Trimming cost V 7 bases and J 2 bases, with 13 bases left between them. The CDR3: CSVSRGPTDTQYF. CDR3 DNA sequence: TGCAGTGTTAGCCGGGGGCCCACAGATACGCAGTATTTT.

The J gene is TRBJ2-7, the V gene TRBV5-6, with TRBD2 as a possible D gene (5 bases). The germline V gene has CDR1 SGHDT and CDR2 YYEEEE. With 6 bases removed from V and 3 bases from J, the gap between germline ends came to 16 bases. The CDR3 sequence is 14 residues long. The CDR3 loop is CASTRSGGGYEQYF. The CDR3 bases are TGTGCCAGCACCCGGAGTGGAGGAGGCTACGAGCAGTACTTC.

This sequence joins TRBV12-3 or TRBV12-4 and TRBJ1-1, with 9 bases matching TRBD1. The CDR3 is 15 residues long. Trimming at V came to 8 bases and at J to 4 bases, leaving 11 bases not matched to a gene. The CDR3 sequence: CASAPPQGALTEAFF. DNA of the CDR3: TGTGCCAGCGCGCCCCCACAGGGGGCGCTCACTGAAGCTTTCTTT.